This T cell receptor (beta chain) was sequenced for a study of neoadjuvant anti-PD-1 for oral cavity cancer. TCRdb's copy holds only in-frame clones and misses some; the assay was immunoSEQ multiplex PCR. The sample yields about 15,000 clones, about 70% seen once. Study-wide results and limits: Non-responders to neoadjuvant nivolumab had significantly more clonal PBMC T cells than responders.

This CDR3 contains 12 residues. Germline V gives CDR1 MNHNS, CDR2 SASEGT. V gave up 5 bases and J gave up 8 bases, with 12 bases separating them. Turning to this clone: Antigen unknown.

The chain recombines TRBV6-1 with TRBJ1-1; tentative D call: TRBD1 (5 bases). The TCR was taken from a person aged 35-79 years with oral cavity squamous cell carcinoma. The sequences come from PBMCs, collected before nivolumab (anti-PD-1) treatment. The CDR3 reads CASSRFGGEAFF. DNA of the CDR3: TGTGCCAGCAGTCGGTTCGGGGGAGAAGCTTTCTTT.